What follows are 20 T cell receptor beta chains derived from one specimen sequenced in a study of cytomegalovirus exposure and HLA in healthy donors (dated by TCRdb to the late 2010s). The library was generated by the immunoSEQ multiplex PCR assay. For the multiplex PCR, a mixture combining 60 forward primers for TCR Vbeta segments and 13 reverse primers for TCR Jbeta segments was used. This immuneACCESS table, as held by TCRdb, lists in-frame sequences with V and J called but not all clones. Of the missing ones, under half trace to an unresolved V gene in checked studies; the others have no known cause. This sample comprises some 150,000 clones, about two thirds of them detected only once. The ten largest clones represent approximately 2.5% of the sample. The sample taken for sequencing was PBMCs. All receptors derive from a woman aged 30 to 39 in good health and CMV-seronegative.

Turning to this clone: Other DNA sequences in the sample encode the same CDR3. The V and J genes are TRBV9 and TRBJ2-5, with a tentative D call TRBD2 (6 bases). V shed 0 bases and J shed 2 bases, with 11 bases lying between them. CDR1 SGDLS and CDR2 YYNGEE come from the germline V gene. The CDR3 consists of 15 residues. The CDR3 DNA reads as TGTGCCAGCAGCGTAGGGGGCGGGGTACAAGAGACCCAGTACTTC. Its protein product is CASSVGGGVQETQYF.

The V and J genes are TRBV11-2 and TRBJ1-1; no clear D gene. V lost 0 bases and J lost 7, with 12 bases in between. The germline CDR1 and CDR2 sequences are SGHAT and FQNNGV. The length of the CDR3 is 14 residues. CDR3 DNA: TGTGCCAGCAGCTTAGATATGACGGGTCGTGAAGCTTTCTTT. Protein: CASSLDMTGREAFF.

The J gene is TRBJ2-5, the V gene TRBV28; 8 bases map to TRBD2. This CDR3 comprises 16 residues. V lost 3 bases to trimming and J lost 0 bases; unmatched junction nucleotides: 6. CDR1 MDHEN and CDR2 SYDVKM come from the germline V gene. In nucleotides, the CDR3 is TGTGCCAGCAGTTTGATCGGGAGGGAGGACCAAGAGACCCAGTACTTC. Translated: CASSLIGREDQETQYF.

This chain's CDR3 is CSVEESGGRGETQYF. CDR3 DNA sequence: TGCAGCGTTGAAGAATCGGGAGGACGGGGTGAGACCCAGTACTTC. The chain is built from TRBV29-1 and TRBJ2-5, with 7 bases lining up with TRBD2. Germline V CDR1 and CDR2: SQVTM, ANQGSEA. CDR3 length equals 15 residues. The V segment lost 0 bases and the J segment 5 bases; nucleotides outside the gene matches: 9.

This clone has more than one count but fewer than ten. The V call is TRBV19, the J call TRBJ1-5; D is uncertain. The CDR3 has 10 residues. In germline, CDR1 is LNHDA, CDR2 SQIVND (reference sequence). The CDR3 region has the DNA TGTCCTCCTAGCAATCAGCCCCAGCATTTT. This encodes CPPSNQPQHF.

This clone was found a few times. As DNA, the CDR3 is TGTGCCAGCAGCCCCCTAGCTCGTGACTCAGCCTACGAGCAGTACTTC. Translation: CASSPLARDSAYEQYF. The rearrangement uses TRBV7-9 and TRBJ2-7, with a possible D match to TRBD2 (5 bases). V was trimmed by 5 bases and J by 2 bases, leaving 19 bases between them. This CDR3 is built from 16 residues. CDR1 is SEHNR and CDR2 is FQNEAQ in the germline V gene (reference sequence).

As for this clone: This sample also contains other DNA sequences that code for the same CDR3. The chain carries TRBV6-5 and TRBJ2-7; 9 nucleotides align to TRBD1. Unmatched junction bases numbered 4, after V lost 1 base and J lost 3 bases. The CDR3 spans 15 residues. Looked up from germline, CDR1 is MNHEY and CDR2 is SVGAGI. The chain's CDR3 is CASSYFPGQGYEQYF. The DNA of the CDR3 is TGTGCCAGCAGTTACTTCCCGGGACAGGGCTACGAGCAGTACTTC.

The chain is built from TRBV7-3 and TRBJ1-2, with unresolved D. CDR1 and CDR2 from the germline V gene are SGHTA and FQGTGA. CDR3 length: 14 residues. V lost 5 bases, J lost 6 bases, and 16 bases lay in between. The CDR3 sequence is CASSPRGGRHGYTF. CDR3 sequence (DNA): TGTGCCAGCAGCCCCCGCGGAGGGCGCCATGGCTACACCTTC.

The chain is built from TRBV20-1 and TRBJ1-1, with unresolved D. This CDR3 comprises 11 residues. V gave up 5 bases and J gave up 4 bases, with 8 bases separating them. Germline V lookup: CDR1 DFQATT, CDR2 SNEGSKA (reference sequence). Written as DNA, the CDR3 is TGCAGTGCTCCGATTAGCACTGAAGCTTTCTTT. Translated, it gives CSAPISTEAFF.

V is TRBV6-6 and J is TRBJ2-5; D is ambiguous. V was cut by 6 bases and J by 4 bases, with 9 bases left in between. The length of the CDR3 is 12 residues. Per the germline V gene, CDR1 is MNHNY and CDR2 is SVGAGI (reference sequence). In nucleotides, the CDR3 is TGTGCCAGCAGCACTCCCCTAGAGACCCAGTACTTC. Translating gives CASSTPLETQYF.

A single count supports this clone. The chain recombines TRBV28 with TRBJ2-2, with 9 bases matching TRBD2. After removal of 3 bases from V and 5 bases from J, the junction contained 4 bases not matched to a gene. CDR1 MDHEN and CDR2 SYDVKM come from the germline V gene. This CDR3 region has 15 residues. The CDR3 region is CASSFSGRGTGELFF. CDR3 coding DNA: TGTGCCAGCAGTTTTAGCGGGAGAGGTACCGGGGAGCTGTTTTTT.

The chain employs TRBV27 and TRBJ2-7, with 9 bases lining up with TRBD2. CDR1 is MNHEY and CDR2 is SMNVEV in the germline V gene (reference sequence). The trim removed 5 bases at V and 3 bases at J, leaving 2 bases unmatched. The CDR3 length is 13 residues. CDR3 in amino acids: CASSVSGSYEQYF. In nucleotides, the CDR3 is TGTGCCAGCAGTGTTAGCGGGAGCTACGAGCAGTACTTC.

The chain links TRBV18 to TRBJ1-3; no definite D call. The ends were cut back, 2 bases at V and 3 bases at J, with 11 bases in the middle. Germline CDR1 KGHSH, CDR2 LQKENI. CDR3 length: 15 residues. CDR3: CASSPNPGDGNTIYF. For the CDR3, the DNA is TGTGCCAGCTCACCAAATCCCGGGGATGGAAACACCATATATTTT.

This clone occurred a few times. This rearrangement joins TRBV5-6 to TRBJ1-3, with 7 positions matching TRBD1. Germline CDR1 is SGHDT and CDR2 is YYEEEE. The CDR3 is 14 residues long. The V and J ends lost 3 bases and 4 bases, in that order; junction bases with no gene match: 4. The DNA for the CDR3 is TGTGCCAGCAGCTACAGGGGAGCCGGAAACACCATATATTTT. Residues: CASSYRGAGNTIYF.

For the CDR3, the DNA is TGTGCCAGCAGTAGCCCGGGACAGGGGGTTTACGAGCAGTACTTC. It is translated as CASSSPGQGVYEQYF. The chain couples TRBV27 to TRBJ2-7, with TRBD1 matching 11 bases. There are 15 residues in the CDR3. Germline-derived CDR1 and CDR2 are MNHEY and SMNVEV (reference sequence). V lost 5 bases to trimming and J lost 4 bases; unmatched junction nucleotides: 7.

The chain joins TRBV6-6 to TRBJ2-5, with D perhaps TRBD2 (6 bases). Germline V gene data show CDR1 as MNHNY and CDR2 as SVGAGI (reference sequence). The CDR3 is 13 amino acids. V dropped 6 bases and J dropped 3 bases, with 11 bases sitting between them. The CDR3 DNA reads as TGTGCCAGCAGCTGGGACTCAAAAGAGACCCAGTACTTC. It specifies CASSWDSKETQYF.

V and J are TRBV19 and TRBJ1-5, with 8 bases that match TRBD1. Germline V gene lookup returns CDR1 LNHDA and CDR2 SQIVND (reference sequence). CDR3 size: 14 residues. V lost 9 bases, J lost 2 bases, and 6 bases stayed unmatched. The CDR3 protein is CASTGGSRNQPQHF. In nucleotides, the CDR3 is TGTGCCAGCACAGGGGGGTCGCGCAATCAGCCCCAGCATTTT.

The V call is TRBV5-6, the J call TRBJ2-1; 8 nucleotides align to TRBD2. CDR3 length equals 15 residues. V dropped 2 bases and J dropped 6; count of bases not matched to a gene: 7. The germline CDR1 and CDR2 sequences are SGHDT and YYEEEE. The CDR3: CASSFREGLTNEQFF. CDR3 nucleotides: TGTGCCAGCAGCTTCCGGGAGGGCCTTACCAATGAGCAGTTCTTC.

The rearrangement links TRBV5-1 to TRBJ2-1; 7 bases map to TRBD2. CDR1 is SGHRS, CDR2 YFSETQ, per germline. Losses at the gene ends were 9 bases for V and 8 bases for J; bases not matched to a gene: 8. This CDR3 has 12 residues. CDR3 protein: CATYSSGDEQFF. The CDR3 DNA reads TGCGCCACATATAGCAGCGGGGATGAGCAGTTCTTC.

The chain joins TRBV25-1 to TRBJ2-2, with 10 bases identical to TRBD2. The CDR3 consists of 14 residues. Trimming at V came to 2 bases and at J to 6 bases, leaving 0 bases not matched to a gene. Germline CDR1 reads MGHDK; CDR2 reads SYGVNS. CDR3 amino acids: CASSESGGAGELFF. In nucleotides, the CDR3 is TGTGCCAGCAGTGAAAGCGGGGGGGCCGGGGAGCTGTTTTTT. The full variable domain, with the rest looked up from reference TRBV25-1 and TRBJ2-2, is EADIYQTPRYLVIGTGKKITLECSQTMGHDKMYWYQQDPGMELHLIHYSYGVNSTEKGDLSSESTVSRIRTEHFPLTLESARPSHTSQYLCASSESGGAGELFFGEGSRLTVL.